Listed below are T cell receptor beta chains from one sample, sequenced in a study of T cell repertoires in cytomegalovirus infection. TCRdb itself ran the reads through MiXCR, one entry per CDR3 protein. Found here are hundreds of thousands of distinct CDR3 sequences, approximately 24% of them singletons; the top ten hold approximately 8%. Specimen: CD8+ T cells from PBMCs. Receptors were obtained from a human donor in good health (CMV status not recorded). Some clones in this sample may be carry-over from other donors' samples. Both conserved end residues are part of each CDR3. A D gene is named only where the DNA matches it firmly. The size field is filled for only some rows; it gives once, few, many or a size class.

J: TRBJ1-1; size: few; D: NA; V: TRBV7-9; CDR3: CASSLDGTPNTEAFF; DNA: TGTGCCAGCAGCTTAGACGGGACGCCGAACACTGAAGCTTTCTTT
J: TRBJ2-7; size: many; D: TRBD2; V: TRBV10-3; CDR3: CAISETSGSSYEQYF; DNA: TGTGCCATCAGTGAAACTAGCGGTAGCTCCTACGAGCAGTACTTC
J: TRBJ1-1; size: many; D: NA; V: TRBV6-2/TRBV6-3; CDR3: CASRRQGFEAFF; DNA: TGTGCCAGCAGGAGGCAGGGGTTTGAAGCTTTCTTT
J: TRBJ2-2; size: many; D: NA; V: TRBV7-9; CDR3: CASIPGEILTGELFF; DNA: TGTGCCAGCATCCCCGGCGAAATACTCACCGGGGAGCTGTTTTTT
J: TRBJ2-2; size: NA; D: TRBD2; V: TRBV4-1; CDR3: CASSQVASGANTGELFF; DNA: TGCGCCAGCAGCCAAGTAGCTAGCGGGGCGAACACCGGGGAGCTGTTTTTT
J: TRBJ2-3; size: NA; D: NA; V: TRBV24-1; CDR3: CATGGGEDTQYF; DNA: TGTGCCACCGGGGGGGGCGAAGATACGCAGTATTTT
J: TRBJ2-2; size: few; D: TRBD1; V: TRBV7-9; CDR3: CASSTRQGHRTGELFF; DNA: TGTGCCAGCAGCACACGACAGGGGCATAGAACCGGGGAGCTGTTTTTT
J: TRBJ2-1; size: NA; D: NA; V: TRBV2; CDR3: CASSGGGPGEQFF; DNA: TGTGCCAGCAGTGGAGGAGGGCCCGGCGAGCAGTTCTTC
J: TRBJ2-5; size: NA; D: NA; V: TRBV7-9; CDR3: CACLRESGYQETQYF; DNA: TGTGCCTGCCTTAGGGAATCGGGGTACCAAGAGACCCAGTACTTC
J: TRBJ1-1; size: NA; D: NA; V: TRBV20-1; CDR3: CSAFWYGELQTTEAFF; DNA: TGCAGTGCTTTCTGGTACGGAGAACTCCAGACCACTGAAGCTTTCTTT
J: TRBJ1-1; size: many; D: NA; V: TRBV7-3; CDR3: CASSPSVPPNTEAFF; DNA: TGTGCCAGCAGCCCCTCGGTTCCTCCTAACACTGAAGCTTTCTTT
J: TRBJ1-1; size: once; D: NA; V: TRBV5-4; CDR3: CASRPEGTGEAFF; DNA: TGTGCCAGCAGACCGGAGGGGACGGGTGAAGCTTTCTTT
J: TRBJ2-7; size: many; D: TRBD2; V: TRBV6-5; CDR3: CASSYSRGLLPRKEYEQYF; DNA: TGTGCCAGCAGTTACTCAAGGGGACTACTTCCTCGGAAAGAATACGAGCAGTACTTC
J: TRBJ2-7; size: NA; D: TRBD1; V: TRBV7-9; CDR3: CASGPWGQGDEQYF; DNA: TGTGCCAGCGGGCCGTGGGGACAGGGGGACGAGCAGTACTTC
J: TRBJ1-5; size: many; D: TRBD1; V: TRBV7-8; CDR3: CASSLWGQANQPQHF; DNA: TGTGCCAGCAGCTTATGGGGACAGGCAAATCAGCCCCAGCATTTT
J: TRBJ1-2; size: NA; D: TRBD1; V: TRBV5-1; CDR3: CANSSGQTDHYGYTF; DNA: TGCGCCAACAGCTCGGGACAGACTGATCACTATGGCTACACCTTC
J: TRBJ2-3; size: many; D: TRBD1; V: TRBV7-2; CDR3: CASSLEGAIDTQYF; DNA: TGTGCCAGCAGCTTAGAGGGGGCGATAGATACGCAGTATTTT